The 16 T cell receptor beta chains reported below all come from one sample, sequenced in a study of long-term antiretroviral therapy in people with HIV. Survey-level resolution applied to immunoSEQ assay v3.0. Only in-frame clones appear in the TCRdb table, and some are missing; sequencing was by immunoSEQ multiplex PCR. The table records 20,000 to 30,000 clones, roughly 83% of them present only once. The sample consisted of unsorted PBMCs, taken 0.7 years before starting antiretroviral therapy. These receptors all stem from a man aged 25-40 years with HIV.

In its sample, this clone was seen once. The chain is built from TRBV19 and TRBJ1-5; a possible D gene is TRBD1 (6 bases). The ends were cut back, 5 bases at V and 3 bases at J, with 17 bases in the middle. The CDR3 is 16 amino acids. CDR1 is LNHDA, CDR2 SQIVND, per germline (reference sequence). The CDR3 loop is CASSVGTRAANQPQHF. CDR3 in DNA: TGTGCCAGTAGTGTTGGGACACGCGCTGCCAATCAGCCCCAGCATTTT.

The chain combines TRBV27 with TRBJ2-7, with D unresolved. Per the germline V gene, CDR1 is MNHEY and CDR2 is SMNVEV (reference sequence). The CDR3 extends over 12 amino acids. The V end lost 4 bases, the J end lost 6 bases, and 10 bases lay between the germline ends. This chain's CDR3 is CASSSPFTEQYF. As DNA, the CDR3 is TGTGCCAGCAGTTCCCCTTTTACCGAGCAGTACTTC.

The genes are TRBV2 and TRBJ1-6; 7 bases line up with TRBD1. This CDR3 is built from 13 residues. The germline gives CDR1 SNHLY, CDR2 FYNNEI. With 6 bases clipped from V and 5 bases from J, the junction kept 1 base outside the gene matches. The DNA of the CDR3 is TGTGCCAGCAGGACAGGGAATAATTCACCCCTCCACTTT. Encoded protein: CASRTGNNSPLHF.

V and J are TRBV30 and TRBJ1-6, with 7 bases fitting TRBD1. The V gene's germline CDR1 is GTSNPN and CDR2 SVGIG (reference sequence). V lost 5 bases and J lost 9; bases outside the gene matches: 16. The CDR3 extends over 16 amino acids. CDR3 sequence (DNA): TGTGCCTGGGCTTTTTTAATAAAGACAGGGAGTTCACCCCTCCACTTT. It translates to CAWAFLIKTGSSPLHF.

The chain carries TRBV30 and TRBJ2-1, with 11 bases identical to TRBD2. The germline V gene has CDR1 GTSNPN and CDR2 SVGIG (reference sequence). J lost 0 bases, V lost 2 bases, and 3 bases had no gene match. The CDR3 spans 16 residues. The CDR3 DNA is TGTGCCTGGAGTAGACTAGCGGGACTCTCCTACAATGAGCAGTTCTTC. Its translation: CAWSRLAGLSYNEQFF.

This clone counts as medium-sized (0.01 to 0.1%). This chain links TRBV6-4 with TRBJ2-2; D not resolved. CDR1 is MRHNA and CDR2 is SNTAGT in the germline V gene. CDR3 length: 13 residues. Trimming removed 3 bases from V and 1 base from J, with 3 bases in between. CDR3 sequence reads: CASSEGNTGELFF. The CDR3, as DNA: TGTGCCAGCAGTGAGGGGAACACCGGGGAGCTGTTTTTT.

This clone was recorded only once. The chain recombines TRBV7-2 with TRBJ2-7; 8 bases agree with TRBD2. V lost 5 bases to trimming and J lost 2 bases; unmatched junction nucleotides: 11. The CDR3 contains 16 residues. Germline values: CDR1 SGHTA, CDR2 FQGNSA. The CDR3 sequence: CASSNEVSGTPYEQYF. The CDR3 region has the DNA TGTGCCAGCAGCAACGAGGTTAGCGGGACCCCCTACGAGCAGTACTTC.

This clone was seen only once. This rearrangement joins TRBV19 to TRBJ1-1, with D hard to call. The V end lost 3 bases, the J end lost 1 base, and 9 bases lay between the germline ends. Germline CDR1 and CDR2: LNHDA and SQIVND (reference sequence). This CDR3 is 14 amino acids long. The CDR3 region has the DNA TGTGCCAGTAGTATTCAGGTGGCGAACACTGAAGCTTTCTTT. Translation gives CASSIQVANTEAFF.

A few counts support this clone. The rearrangement uses TRBV21-1 and TRBJ1-2. TRBV21-1 counts as a pseudogene. CDR3 length equals 17 residues. The CDR3 sequence is CASSKGGKSLDLGGYTF. Written as DNA, the CDR3 is TGTGCCAGCAGCAAAGGAGGGAAGTCTTTGGACCTCGGTGGCTACACCTTC.

The rearrangement links TRBV27 to TRBJ2-5, with 14 bases aligning to TRBD2. The junction had 10 bases not matched to a gene; V was cut back by 2 bases and J by 5 bases. The CDR3 loop spans 18 amino acids. CDR1 MNHEY and CDR2 SMNVEV come from the germline V gene (reference sequence). The CDR3 loop reads CASSLGTSGRGGTETQYF. In DNA form, the CDR3 reads TGTGCCAGCAGTTTAGGGACTAGCGGGAGAGGGGGGACGGAGACCCAGTACTTC.

The chain carries TRBV27 and TRBJ2-1, with 13 bases matching TRBD2. Germline V gene data show CDR1 as MNHEY and CDR2 as SMNVEV (reference sequence). The CDR3 runs to 15 residues. The V and J ends lost 5 bases and 9 bases, in that order; junction bases with no gene match: 7. CDR3 in amino acids: CASSLRTSGGREQFF. Written as DNA, the CDR3 is TGTGCCAGCAGTCTAAGGACTAGCGGGGGTCGTGAGCAGTTCTTC.

The chain carries TRBV5-4 and TRBJ2-3, with unresolved D. The CDR3 consists of 14 residues. Trimming shortened V by 4 bases and J by 1 base, and 10 bases separated the two germline ends. Germline V CDR1 and CDR2: SGHNT, YYREEE (reference sequence). The CDR3 nucleotides are TGTGCCAGCAGCCTCACCGACGGCACAGATACGCAGTATTTT. It yields the protein CASSLTDGTDTQYF.

This clone has more than one count but fewer than ten. The CDR3, as DNA: TGTGCCAGCGTCGGAGATGGGACAGGCTCCTACAATGAGCAGTTCTTC. Translated, it gives CASVGDGTGSYNEQFF. The V gene is TRBV28, the J gene TRBJ2-1; 8 bases map to TRBD1. Germline V gene data show CDR1 as MDHEN and CDR2 as SYDVKM. The CDR3 length is 16 residues. Trimming took 8 bases from V and 0 from J; bases not matched to a gene: 9.

The chain combines TRBV15 with TRBJ2-5; D is unclear. The ends were cut back, 5 bases at V and 4 bases at J, with 8 bases in the middle. The V gene's germline CDR1 is LNHNV and CDR2 YYDKDF (reference sequence). This CDR3 has 12 amino acids. The CDR3 here is CATSEPLETQYF. As DNA, the CDR3 is TGTGCCACCAGCGAACCGCTAGAGACCCAGTACTTC. The whole variable domain, filled in from reference TRBV15 and TRBJ2-5, reads DAMVIQNPRYQVTQFGKPVTLSCSQTLNHNVMYWYQQKSSQAPKLLFHYYDKDFNNEADTPDNFQSRRPNTSFCFLDIRSPGLGDTAMYLCATSEPLETQYFGPGTRLLVL.

The genes are TRBV23-1 and TRBJ1-1; maybe TRBD1 (6 bases). TRBV23-1 is recorded as an ORF, its role being uncertain. V was pared by 0 bases and J by 2 bases, with 10 bases between. This CDR3 is built from 15 residues. The CDR3 DNA sequence: TGCGCCAGCAGTCAATCCTTGGACAGCAACACTGAAGCTTTCTTT. Its protein is CASSQSLDSNTEAFF.

CDR3 residues: CSVKDSTNEKLFF. The CDR3 DNA reads TGCAGCGTCAAGGACAGTACCAATGAAAAACTGTTTTTT. The chain is built from TRBV29-1 and TRBJ1-4, with D maybe TRBD1 (6 bases). Germline assignment: CDR1 SQVTM and CDR2 ANQGSEA. V was pared by 6 bases and J by 5 bases, with 13 bases between. The length of the CDR3 is 13 residues.